These 3 T cell receptor beta chains came from one sample sequenced in a study of beta chain features in type 1 diabetes. TCRB transcripts that were expressed got sequenced, as all of the isolated RNA had been reverse transcribed. Some clones are missing from TCRdb's copy, which holds only in-frame ones; the method was immunoSEQ multiplex PCR. The sample lists 810,000 or so clones; roughly 17% were seen once. The sample consisted of naive CD4+ T cells from blood. The receptors shown here come from a woman aged 18-35 years in good health.

V is TRBV6-5 and J is TRBJ2-2; TRBD1 might be the D (6 bases). CDR1 is MNHEY, CDR2 SVGAGI, per germline. Between the trimmed V and J ends, which lost 5 bases and 5 bases, there was a span of 12 bases. This CDR3 has 14 amino acids. CDR3 nucleotides: TGTGCCAGCAGTGAACAGGGACGAACCGGGGAGCTGTTTTTT. This codes for CASSEQGRTGELFF.

This chain uses TRBV5-1 with TRBJ2-7; D is perhaps TRBD2 (6 bases). The CDR3 has 14 amino acids. CDR1 SGHRS and CDR2 YFSETQ come from the germline V gene. Trimming cost V 6 bases and J 4 bases, with 17 bases left between them. The CDR3 spells CASKLVEGSYEQYF. As DNA, the CDR3 is TGCGCCAGCAAACTAGTGGAGGGGTCGTACGAGCAGTACTTC.

This clone appeared once. This chain links TRBV5-4 with TRBJ2-1; 7 bases are a match to TRBD2. CDR3 length: 14 residues. V lost 0 bases and J lost 7; bases outside the gene matches: 4. Germline V CDR1 and CDR2: SGHNT, YYREEE (reference sequence). CDR3 residues: CASSLAVSGNEQFF. The CDR3 DNA follows: TGTGCCAGCAGCTTGGCCGTTAGCGGGAATGAGCAGTTCTTC.